This T cell receptor beta chain was recorded in a study of cytomegalovirus exposure and HLA in healthy donors. Study-level findings and limits: According to the study, approximately 150 TCR beta chains were cytomegalovirus-associated.

This clone showed up just once. No antigen is known for it. 13 Jbeta primers and 60 Vbeta primers were used for the PCR. Source study methods: As a later analysis found, there were around 86 million unique TCR beta chains, of which roughly 11 million were shared. The method was immunoSEQ multiplex PCR; TCRdb's version includes in-frame clones alone and lacks a portion of them. V and J calls and clone size are copied from that table; D and trimming were computed from the DNA. The data show roughly 130,000 clones, with approximately 70% seen just once and about 1.5% held by the top ten. The CDR3 sequence is 15 residues long. Germline V CDR1 and CDR2: SNHLY, FYNNEI. The ends lost 4 bases at V and 7 bases at J; junction bases unmatched: 6.

The source is a man aged 18 to 35 in good health and CMV-seronegative. The gene calls are TRBV2 and TRBJ2-1; 11 bases match TRBD2. The sequenced material came from PBMCs. The CDR3 DNA reads TGTGCCAGCAGTGTCTGGCTAGCGGGAGGTAATGAGCAGTTCTTC. Translated: CASSVWLAGGNEQFF.